The clone carrying this T cell receptor (beta chain) was observed a few times. A library of TCRbeta sequences, prepared with unique molecular identifiers, was generated. TCRdb redid the calling of the PCR reads with MiXCR, one entry per CDR3 protein. The sample lists approximately 1,000,000 distinct CDR3 sequences, around 30% seen once, with over 25% in the top ten. The record originates from a study of T-cell reconstitution after alpha-beta-depleted transplantation in children. The TCR originated in a boy under two years old who had a stem cell transplant for SCID, so the T cells may come from the graft donor. The sample in question was PBMCs, mostly from graft donor cells, obtained 360 days after TCRalphabeta/CD19-depleted stem cell transplant.

CDR3 protein: CASTPQGEGTEAFF. The CDR3 DNA reads as TGCGCCAGCACCCCTCAGGGTGAGGGCACTGAAGCTTTCTTT. The chain couples TRBV5-1 to TRBJ1-1; a weak D match, TRBD1 (5 bases). The germline CDR1 and CDR2 sequences are SGHRS and YFSETQ. This CDR3 comprises 14 residues. V shed 6 bases and J shed 4 bases, with 16 bases lying between them.